This T cell receptor beta chain was identified in a study of cytomegalovirus exposure and HLA in healthy donors. General study points: Evidence from a later analysis indicated that most CMV-associated TCR beta chains looked HLA-restricted.

V shed 4 bases and J 7 bases; nucleotides not matched to a gene: 8. The CDR3 loop spans 16 amino acids. Germline CDR1 SNHLY, CDR2 FYNNEI. Points on this clone: The antigen remains undetermined.

The PCR had 60 Vbeta and 13 Jbeta primers. Profiled with immunoSEQ multiplex PCR; TCRdb holds only in-frame clones, not every one. The data contain about 50,000 clones, about 82% of them singletons. The specimen was PBMCs. The rearrangement joins TRBV2 to TRBJ2-1, with 12 bases identical to TRBD2. The receptor was isolated from a young man in good health and CMV-seronegative. In DNA, the CDR3 is TGTGCCAGCAGTGGCGCTAGCGGGAGGGCGGGGAATGAGCAGTTCTTC. Its translation is CASSGASGRAGNEQFF.